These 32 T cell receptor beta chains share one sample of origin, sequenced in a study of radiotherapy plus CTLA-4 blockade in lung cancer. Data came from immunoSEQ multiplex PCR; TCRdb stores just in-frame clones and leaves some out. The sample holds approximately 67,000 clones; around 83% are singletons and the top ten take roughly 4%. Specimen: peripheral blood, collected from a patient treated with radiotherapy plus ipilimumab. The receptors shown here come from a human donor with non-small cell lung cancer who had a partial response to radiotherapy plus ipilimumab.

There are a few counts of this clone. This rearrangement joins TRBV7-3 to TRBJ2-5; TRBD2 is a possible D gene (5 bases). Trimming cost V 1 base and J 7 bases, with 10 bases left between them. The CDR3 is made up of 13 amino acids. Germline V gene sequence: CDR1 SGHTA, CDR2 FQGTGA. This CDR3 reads CASSLKPAGTQYF. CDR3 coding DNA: TGTGCCAGCAGCTTAAAACCCGCGGGGACCCAGTACTTC. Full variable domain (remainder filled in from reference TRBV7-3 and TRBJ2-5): GAGVSQTPSNKVTEKGKYVELRCDPISGHTALYWYRQSLGQGPEFLIYFQGTGAADDSGLPNDRFFAVRPEGSVSTLKIQRTERGDSAVYLCASSLKPAGTQYFGPGTRLLVL.

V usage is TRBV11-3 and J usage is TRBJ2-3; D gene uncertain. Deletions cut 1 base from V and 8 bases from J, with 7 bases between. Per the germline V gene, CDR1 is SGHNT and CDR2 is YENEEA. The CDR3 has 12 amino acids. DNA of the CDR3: TGTGCCAGCAGCTTAGCGCTAGGTACGCAGTATTTT. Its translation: CASSLALGTQYF.

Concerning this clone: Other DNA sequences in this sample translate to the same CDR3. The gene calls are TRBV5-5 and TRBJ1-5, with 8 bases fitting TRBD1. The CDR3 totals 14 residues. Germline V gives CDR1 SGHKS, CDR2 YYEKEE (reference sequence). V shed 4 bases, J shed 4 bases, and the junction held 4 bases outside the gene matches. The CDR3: CASSGQGGNQPQHF. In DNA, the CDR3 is TGTGCCAGCAGCGGACAGGGAGGAAATCAGCCCCAGCATTTT.

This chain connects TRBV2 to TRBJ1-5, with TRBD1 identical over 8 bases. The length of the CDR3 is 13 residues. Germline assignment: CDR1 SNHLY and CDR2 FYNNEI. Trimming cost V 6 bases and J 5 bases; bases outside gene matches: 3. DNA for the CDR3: TGTGCCAGCAGCTCACAGGGGGATCAGCCCCAGCATTTT. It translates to CASSSQGDQPQHF.

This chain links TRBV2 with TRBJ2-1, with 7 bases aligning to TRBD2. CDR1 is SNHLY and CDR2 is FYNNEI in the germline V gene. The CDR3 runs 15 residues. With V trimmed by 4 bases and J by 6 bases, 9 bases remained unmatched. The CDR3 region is CASSAEGGPFNEQFF. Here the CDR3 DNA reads TGTGCCAGCAGTGCGGAGGGAGGGCCTTTCAATGAGCAGTTCTTC.

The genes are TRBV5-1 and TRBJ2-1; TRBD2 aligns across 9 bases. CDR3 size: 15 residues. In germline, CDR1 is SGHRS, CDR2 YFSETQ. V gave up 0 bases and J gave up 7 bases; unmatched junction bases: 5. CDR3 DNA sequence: TGCGCCAGCAGCTTGGAAGCGGGAGGAACAAATGAGCAGTTCTTC. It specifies CASSLEAGGTNEQFF.

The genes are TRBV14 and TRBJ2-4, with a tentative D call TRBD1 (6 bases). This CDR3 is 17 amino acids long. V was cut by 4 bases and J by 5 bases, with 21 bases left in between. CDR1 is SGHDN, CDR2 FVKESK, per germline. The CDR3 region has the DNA TGTGCCAGCAGCCGGTCGGCGGCTTTCAGGGGAGAAAACATTCAGTACTTC. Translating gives CASSRSAAFRGENIQYF. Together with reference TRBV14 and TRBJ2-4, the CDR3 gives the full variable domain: EAGVTQFPSHSVIEKGQTVTLRCDPISGHDNLYWYRRVMGKEIKFLLHFVKESKQDESGMPNNRFLAERTGGTYSTLKVQPAELEDSGVYFCASSRSAAFRGENIQYFGAGTRLSVL.

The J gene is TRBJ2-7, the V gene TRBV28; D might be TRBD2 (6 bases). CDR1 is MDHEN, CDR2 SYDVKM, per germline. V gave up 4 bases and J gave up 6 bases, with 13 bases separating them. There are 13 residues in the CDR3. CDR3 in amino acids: CASSYHGGSEQYF. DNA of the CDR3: TGTGCCAGCAGTTACCACGGGGGTAGCGAGCAGTACTTC.

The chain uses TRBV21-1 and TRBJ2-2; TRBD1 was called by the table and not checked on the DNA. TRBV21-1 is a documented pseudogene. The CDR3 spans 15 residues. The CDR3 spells CASLGTGSNTGELFF. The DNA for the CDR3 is TGTGCCAGCCTTGGGACAGGGTCAAACACCGGGGAGCTGTTTTTT.

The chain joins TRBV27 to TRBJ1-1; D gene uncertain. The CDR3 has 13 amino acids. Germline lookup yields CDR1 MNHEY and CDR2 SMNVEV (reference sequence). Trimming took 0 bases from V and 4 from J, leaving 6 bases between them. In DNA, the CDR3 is TGTGCCAGCAGTTTATCGCGGGGCACTGAAGCTTTCTTT. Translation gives CASSLSRGTEAFF.

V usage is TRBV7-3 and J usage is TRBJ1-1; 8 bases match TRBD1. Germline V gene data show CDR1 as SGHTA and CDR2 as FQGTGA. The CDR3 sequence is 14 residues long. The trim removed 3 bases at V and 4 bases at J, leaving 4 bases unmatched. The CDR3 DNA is TGTGCCAGCAGCTTTGACAGGGGAAGCACTGAAGCTTTCTTT. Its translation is CASSFDRGSTEAFF.

For the CDR3, the DNA is TGTGCCTGGAGCACGGGACTAGCGGCAGATACGCAGTATTTT. It translates to CAWSTGLAADTQYF. V usage is TRBV30 and J usage is TRBJ2-3; TRBD2 aligns across 11 bases. Germline V lookup: CDR1 GTSNPN, CDR2 SVGIG (reference sequence). The length of the CDR3 is 14 residues. Germline trimming cut 3 bases from V and 4 bases from J; bases unmatched to any gene: 3.

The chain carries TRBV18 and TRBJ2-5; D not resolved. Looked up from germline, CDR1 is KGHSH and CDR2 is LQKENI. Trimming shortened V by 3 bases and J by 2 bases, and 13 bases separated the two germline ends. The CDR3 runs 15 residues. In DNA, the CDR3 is TGTGCCAGCTCACCTACGCGGTTACTTCAAGAGACCCAGTACTTC. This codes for CASSPTRLLQETQYF. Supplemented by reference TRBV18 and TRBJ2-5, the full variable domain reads NAGVMQNPRHLVRRRGQEARLRCSPMKGHSHVYWYRQLPEEGLKFMVYLQKENIIDESGMPKERFSAEFPKEGPSILRIQQVVRGDSAAYFCASSPTRLLQETQYFGPGTRLLVL.

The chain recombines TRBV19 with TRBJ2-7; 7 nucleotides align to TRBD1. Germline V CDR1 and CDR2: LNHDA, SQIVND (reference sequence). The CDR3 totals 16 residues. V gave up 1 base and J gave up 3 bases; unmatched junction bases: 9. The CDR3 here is CASSIGGTAYNYEQYF. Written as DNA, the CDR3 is TGTGCCAGTAGTATAGGGGGGACAGCCTACAACTACGAGCAGTACTTC.

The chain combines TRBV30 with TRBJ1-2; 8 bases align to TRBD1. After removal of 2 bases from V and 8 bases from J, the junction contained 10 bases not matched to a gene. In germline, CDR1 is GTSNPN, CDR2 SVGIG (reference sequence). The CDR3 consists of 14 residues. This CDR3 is CAWSNPGQGAGYTF. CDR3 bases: TGTGCCTGGAGTAACCCTGGACAGGGTGCCGGCTACACCTTC.

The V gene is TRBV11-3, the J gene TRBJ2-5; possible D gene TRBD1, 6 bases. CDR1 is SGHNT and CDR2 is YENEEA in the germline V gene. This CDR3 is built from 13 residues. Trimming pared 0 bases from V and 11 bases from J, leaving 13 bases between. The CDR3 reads CASSLDQWGQQYF. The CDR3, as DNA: TGTGCCAGCAGCTTAGATCAGTGGGGGCAGCAGTACTTC.

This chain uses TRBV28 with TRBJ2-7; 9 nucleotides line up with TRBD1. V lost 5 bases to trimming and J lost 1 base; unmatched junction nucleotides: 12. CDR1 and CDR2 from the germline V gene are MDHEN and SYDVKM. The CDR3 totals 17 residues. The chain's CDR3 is CASSPLGQGLISYEQYF. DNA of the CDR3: TGTGCCAGCAGTCCCCTGGGACAGGGTCTTATTTCCTACGAGCAGTACTTC.

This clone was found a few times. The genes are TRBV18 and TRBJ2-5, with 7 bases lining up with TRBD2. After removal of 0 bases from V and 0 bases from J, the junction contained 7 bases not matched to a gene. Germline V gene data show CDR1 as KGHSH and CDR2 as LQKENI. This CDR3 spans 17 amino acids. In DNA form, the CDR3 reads TGTGCCAGCTCACCACCTGAGACTAGCAGAGACCAAGAGACCCAGTACTTC. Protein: CASSPPETSRDQETQYF.

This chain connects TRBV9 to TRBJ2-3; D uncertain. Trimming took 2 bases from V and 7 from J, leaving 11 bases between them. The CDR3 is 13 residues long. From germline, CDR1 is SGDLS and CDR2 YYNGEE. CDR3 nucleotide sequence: TGTGCCAGCAGCGTGCCGGGTGCGAATACGCAGTATTTT. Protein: CASSVPGANTQYF.

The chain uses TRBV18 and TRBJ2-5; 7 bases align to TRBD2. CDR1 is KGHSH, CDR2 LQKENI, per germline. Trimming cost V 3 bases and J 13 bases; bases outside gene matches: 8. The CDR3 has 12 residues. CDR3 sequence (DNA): TGTGCCAGCTCACCGCGGGGGTTCGACACGTACTTC. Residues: CASSPRGFDTYF. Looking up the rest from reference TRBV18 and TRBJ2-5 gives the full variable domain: NAGVMQNPRHLVRRRGQEARLRCSPMKGHSHVYWYRQLPEEGLKFMVYLQKENIIDESGMPKERFSAEFPKEGPSILRIQQVVRGDSAAYFCASSPRGFDTYFGPGTRLLVL.

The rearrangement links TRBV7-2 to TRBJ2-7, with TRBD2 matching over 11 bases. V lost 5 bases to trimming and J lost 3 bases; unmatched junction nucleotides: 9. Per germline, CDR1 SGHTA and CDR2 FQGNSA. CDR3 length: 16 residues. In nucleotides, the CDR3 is TGTGCCAGCAGCGGATTGGGACTAGCGGCATTCTACGAGCAGTACTTC. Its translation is CASSGLGLAAFYEQYF.

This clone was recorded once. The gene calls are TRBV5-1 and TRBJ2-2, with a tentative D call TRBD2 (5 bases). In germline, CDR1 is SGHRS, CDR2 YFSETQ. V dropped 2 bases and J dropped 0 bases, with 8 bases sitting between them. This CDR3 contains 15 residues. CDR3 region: CASSFPAANTGELFF. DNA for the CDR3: TGCGCCAGCAGCTTTCCAGCGGCGAACACCGGGGAGCTGTTTTTT.

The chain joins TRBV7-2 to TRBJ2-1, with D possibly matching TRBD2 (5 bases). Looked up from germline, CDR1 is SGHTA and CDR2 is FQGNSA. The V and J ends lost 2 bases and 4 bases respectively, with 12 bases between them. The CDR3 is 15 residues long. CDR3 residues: CASSLNQRLYNEQFF. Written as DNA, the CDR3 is TGTGCCAGCAGCTTAAACCAGCGGTTGTACAATGAGCAGTTCTTC.

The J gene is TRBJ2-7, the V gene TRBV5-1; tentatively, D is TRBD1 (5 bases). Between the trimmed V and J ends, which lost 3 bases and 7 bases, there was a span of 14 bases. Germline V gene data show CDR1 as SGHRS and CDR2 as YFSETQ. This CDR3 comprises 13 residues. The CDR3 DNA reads TGCGCCAGCAGCTGGGCTGGCCAGGGAGAGCAGTACTTC. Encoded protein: CASSWAGQGEQYF.

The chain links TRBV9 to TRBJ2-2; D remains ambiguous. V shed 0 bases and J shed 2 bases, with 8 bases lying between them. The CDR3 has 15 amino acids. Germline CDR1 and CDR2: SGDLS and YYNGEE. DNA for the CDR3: TGTGCCAGCAGCGTAGGGGCCACTAACACCGGGGAGCTGTTTTTT. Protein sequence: CASSVGATNTGELFF. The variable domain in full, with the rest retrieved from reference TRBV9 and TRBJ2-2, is DSGVTQTPKHLITATGQRVTLRCSPRSGDLSVYWYQQSLDQGLQFLIQYYNGEERAKGNILERFSAQQFPDLHSELNLSSLELGDSALYFCASSVGATNTGELFFGEGSRLTVL.

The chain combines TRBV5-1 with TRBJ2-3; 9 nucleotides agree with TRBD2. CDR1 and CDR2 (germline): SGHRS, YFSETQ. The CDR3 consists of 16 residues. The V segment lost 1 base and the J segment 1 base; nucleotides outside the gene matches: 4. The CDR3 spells CASSLNSGSGTDTQYF. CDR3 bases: TGCGCCAGCAGCTTGAATAGCGGGAGCGGCACAGATACGCAGTATTTT. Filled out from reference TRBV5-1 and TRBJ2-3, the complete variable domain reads KAGVTQTPRYLIKTRGQQVTLSCSPISGHRSVSWYQQTPGQGLQFLFEYFSETQRNKGNFPGRFSGRQFSNSRSEMNVSTLELGDSALYLCASSLNSGSGTDTQYFGPGTRLTVL.

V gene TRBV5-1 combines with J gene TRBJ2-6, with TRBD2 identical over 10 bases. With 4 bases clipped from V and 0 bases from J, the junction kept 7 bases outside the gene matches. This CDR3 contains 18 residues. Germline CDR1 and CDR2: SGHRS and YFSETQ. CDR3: CASSAGTSVNSGANVLTF. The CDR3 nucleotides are TGCGCCAGCAGCGCCGGGACTAGCGTGAACTCTGGGGCCAACGTCCTGACTTTC.

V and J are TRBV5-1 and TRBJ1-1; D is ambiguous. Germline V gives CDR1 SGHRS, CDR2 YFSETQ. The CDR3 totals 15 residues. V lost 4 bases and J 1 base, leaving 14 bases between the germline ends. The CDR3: CASSPLTSGNTEAFF. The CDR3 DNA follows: TGCGCCAGCAGCCCTCTAACCAGCGGGAACACTGAAGCTTTCTTT.

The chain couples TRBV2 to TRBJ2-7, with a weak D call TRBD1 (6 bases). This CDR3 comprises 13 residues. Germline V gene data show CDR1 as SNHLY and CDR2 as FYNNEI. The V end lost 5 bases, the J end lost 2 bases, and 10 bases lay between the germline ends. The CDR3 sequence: CASSLGQPYEQYF. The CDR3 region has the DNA TGTGCCAGCAGTCTGGGACAACCCTACGAGCAGTACTTC.

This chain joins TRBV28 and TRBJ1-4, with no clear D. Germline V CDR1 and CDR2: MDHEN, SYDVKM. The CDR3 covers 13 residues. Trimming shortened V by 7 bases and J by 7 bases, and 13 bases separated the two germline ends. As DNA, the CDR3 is TGTGCCAGCATTACGGGGTCGGGTGAAAAACTGTTTTTT. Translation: CASITGSGEKLFF.

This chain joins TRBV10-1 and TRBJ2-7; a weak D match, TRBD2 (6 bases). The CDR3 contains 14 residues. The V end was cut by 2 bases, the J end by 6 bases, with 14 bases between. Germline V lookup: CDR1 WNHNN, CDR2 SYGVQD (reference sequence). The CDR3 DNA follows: TGCGCCAGCAGTGAGAAGCCAGAGGAGGGCGAGCAGTACTTC. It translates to CASSEKPEEGEQYF.

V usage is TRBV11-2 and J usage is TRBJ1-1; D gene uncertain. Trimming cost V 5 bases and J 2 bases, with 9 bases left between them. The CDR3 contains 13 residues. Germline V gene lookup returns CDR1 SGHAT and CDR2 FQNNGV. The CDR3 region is CASSQQENTEAFF. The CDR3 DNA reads TGTGCCAGCAGCCAACAAGAAAACACTGAAGCTTTCTTT.